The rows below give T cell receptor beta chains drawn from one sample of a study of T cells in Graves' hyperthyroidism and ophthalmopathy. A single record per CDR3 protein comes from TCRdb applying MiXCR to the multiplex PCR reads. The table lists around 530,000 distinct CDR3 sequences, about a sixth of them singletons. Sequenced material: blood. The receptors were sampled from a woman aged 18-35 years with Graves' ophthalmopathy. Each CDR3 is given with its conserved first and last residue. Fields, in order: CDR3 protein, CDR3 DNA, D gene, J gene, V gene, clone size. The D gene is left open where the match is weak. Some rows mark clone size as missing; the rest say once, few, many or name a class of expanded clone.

CASSPGTGGQAFF TGTGCCAGCTCACCAGGGACTGGTGGGCAAGCTTTCTTT NA TRBJ1-1 TRBV18 many
CASSREDPYGYTF TGTGCCAGCAGTCGTGAGGACCCCTATGGCTACACCTTC NA TRBJ1-2 TRBV2 many
CASSVTTGQPVYGYTF TGTGCCAGCAGCGTAACAACTGGACAGCCCGTCTATGGCTACACCTTC NA TRBJ1-2 TRBV9 once
CASSLVADTNYGYTF TGCGCCAGCAGCTTGGTGGCAGACACTAACTATGGCTACACCTTC NA TRBJ1-2 TRBV5-1 many
CSAGRQSYNEQFF TGCAGTGCTGGGAGACAGTCCTACAATGAGCAGTTCTTC NA TRBJ2-1 TRBV20-1 NA
CAWSPHVSGRPYEQYF TGTGCCTGGTCCCCCCACGTTAGCGGGAGGCCCTACGAGCAGTACTTC TRBD2 TRBJ2-7 TRBV30 NA
CASSVDPFTYEQYF TGTGCCAGCAGCGTAGACCCGTTTACCTACGAGCAGTACTTC NA TRBJ2-7 TRBV13 NA
CASSYRGYTEAFF TGTGCCAGCAGTTACCGAGGGTACACTGAAGCTTTCTTT NA TRBJ1-1 TRBV6-2/TRBV6-3 many
CASSGADQETQYF TGTGCCAGCAGTGGGGCCGACCAAGAGACCCAGTACTTC NA TRBJ2-5 TRBV2 many
CASSSFRARLVNTQYF TGTGCCAGCAGTTCTTTCCGGGCCCGACTCGTGAATACGCAGTATTTT NA TRBJ2-3 TRBV7-9 NA
CASSPGQGADTQYF TGTGCCAGCAGCCCGGGACAGGGGGCGGATACGCAGTATTTT TRBD1 TRBJ2-3 TRBV11-2 many
CATSEDRPGTGELFF TGTGCCACCAGCGAAGACAGGCCTGGCACCGGGGAGCTGTTTTTT NA TRBJ2-2 TRBV24-1 NA
CASSPPAGSYGYTF TGTGCCAGCTCACCACCGGCAGGGAGCTATGGCTACACCTTC NA TRBJ1-2 TRBV18 NA
CASSDIIGPGYEQFF TGCGCCAGCAGTGACATTATTGGACCGGGCTATGAGCAGTTCTTC NA TRBJ2-1 TRBV10-1 few
CASSEKGGDYNEQFF TGTGCCAGCAGTGAAAAGGGGGGAGACTACAATGAGCAGTTCTTC NA TRBJ2-1 TRBV6-1 many
CTSSYGGSMNTEAFF TGTACCAGCAGTTACGGGGGCTCCATGAACACTGAAGCTTTCTTT NA TRBJ1-1 TRBV6-2/TRBV6-3 few
CASSLVGVGAFF TGTGCCAGCAGCTTAGTTGGGGTAGGTGCTTTCTTT NA TRBJ1-1 TRBV11-2 many
CASSLEGGPYDGYTF TGCGCCAGCAGCTTGGAGGGGGGGCCGTACGATGGCTACACCTTC NA TRBJ1-2 TRBV5-1 NA
CASSKRAQRYEQYF TGTGCCAGTAGCAAGCGGGCTCAGAGGTACGAGCAGTACTTC NA TRBJ2-7 TRBV19 NA
CASSSGSERGETQYF TGTGCCAGCAGTTCCGGGAGTGAGCGAGGAGAGACCCAGTACTTC NA TRBJ2-5 TRBV12-3/TRBV12-4 NA
CASSPTDEQYF TGTGCCAGCAGTCCAACAGACGAGCAGTACTTC NA TRBJ2-7 TRBV7-8 many
CASSRLAGGQKGTGELFF TGTGCCAGCAGTAGACTAGCGGGAGGGCAAAAGGGCACCGGGGAGCTGTTTTTT TRBD2 TRBJ2-2 TRBV12-3/TRBV12-4 NA
CASSSSVPNEQFF TGTGCCAGCAGCTCTTCGGTCCCGAATGAGCAGTTCTTC NA TRBJ2-1 TRBV7-3 many
CSVPTTSGGTAYLVTDTQYF TGCAGCGTTCCCACCACTAGCGGGGGGACAGCCTACCTGGTCACAGATACGCAGTATTTT TRBD2 TRBJ2-3 TRBV29-1 NA
CASSPGVKQETQYF TGTGCCAGCTCACCGGGAGTGAAACAAGAGACCCAGTACTTC NA TRBJ2-5 TRBV18 NA
CASSQDHLPLGYEQYF TGTGCCAGCAGCCAAGATCACCTCCCTCTTGGCTACGAGCAGTACTTC NA TRBJ2-7 TRBV3-1 many
CASCLTEGPYNEQFF TGTGCCAGCTGCCTAACGGAGGGTCCCTACAATGAGCAGTTCTTC NA TRBJ2-1 TRBV27 NA
CASSLGARETEAFF TGTGCCAGCAGCTTAGGGGCCAGGGAGACTGAAGCTTTCTTT NA TRBJ1-1 TRBV7-8 few
CASSLWGETDTQYF TGTGCCAGCAGCTTATGGGGGGAAACAGATACGCAGTATTTT NA TRBJ2-3 TRBV7-6 many
CASSRDRAHEQFF TGTGCCAGCAGTCGAGACAGGGCCCATGAGCAGTTCTTC TRBD1 TRBJ2-1 TRBV16 few
CASSVGVGRDWRNNEQFF TGCGCCAGCAGCGTAGGGGTAGGTCGGGACTGGAGGAACAATGAGCAGTTCTTC NA TRBJ2-1 TRBV4-3 few
CASSSPVSYNEQFF TGTGCCAGCAGCTCCCCTGTGTCCTACAATGAGCAGTTCTTC NA TRBJ2-1 TRBV7-9 many
CASSLYSNTGELFF TGTGCCAGCAGTTTATACTCGAACACCGGGGAGCTGTTTTTT NA TRBJ2-2 TRBV28 many
CSANPGTGAINEQFF TGCAGTGCTAACCCCGGGACAGGGGCTATCAATGAGCAGTTCTTC TRBD1 TRBJ2-1 TRBV20-1 NA
CASSPKAGTEAFF TGTGCCAGCAGCCCTAAGGCGGGCACTGAAGCTTTCTTT NA TRBJ1-1 TRBV7-2 few
CASSLGAGGLQETQYF TGTGCCAGCAGCTTGGGGGCGGGAGGGTTGCAAGAGACCCAGTACTTC TRBD2 TRBJ2-5 TRBV5-6 few
CSVGGDRVEQYF TGCAGCGTTGGAGGCGACAGGGTAGAGCAGTACTTC TRBD1 TRBJ2-7 TRBV29-1 NA
CASSPRGTGGDYEQYF TGTGCCAGCAGCCCTAGGGGAACAGGGGGGGACTACGAGCAGTACTTC NA TRBJ2-7 TRBV7-9 many
CASSLDSPPSEQFF TGTGCCAGCAGCTTAGATAGTCCACCAAGTGAGCAGTTCTTC NA TRBJ2-1 TRBV7-9 many
CASSPGQKETQYF TGTGCCAGCTCACCCGGACAAAAAGAGACCCAGTACTTC NA TRBJ2-5 TRBV18 many
CASSSLDRMGGETQYF TGTGCCAGCAGCTCATTGGACAGGATGGGGGGAGAGACCCAGTACTTC NA TRBJ2-5 TRBV7-9 many
CASLGQGSHNEQFF TGTGCCAGCCTCGGACAGGGATCCCACAATGAGCAGTTCTTC TRBD1 TRBJ2-1 TRBV19 few
CASTPGQGFFYGYTF TGTGCCAGCACTCCGGGACAGGGATTTTTCTATGGCTACACCTTC TRBD1 TRBJ1-2 TRBV2 few
CASSLNGLAGGPWNEQFF TGTGCCAGCAGTTTAAACGGCCTAGCGGGGGGACCCTGGAATGAGCAGTTCTTC TRBD2 TRBJ2-1 TRBV28 many
CSARVGGIQDFRDGYTF TGCAGTGCTAGAGTAGGGGGAATTCAGGACTTTCGGGATGGCTACACCTTC NA TRBJ1-2 TRBV20-1 many
CASSTPWNEQFF TGTGCCAGCAGCACCCCGTGGAATGAGCAGTTCTTC NA TRBJ2-1 TRBV5-5 many
CAISEGGPGYTF TGTGCCATCAGTGAGGGAGGGCCTGGCTACACCTTC NA TRBJ1-2 TRBV10-3 NA
CASTGQGPDTQYF TGTGCCAGTACCGGACAGGGGCCAGATACGCAGTATTTT TRBD1 TRBJ2-3 TRBV19 NA
CASSLEMRQGHEQYF TGTGCCAGCAGCTTAGAGATGAGACAGGGCCACGAGCAGTACTTC TRBD1 TRBJ2-7 TRBV7-8 once
CSVDRDDYGYTF TGCAGCGTTGACAGGGATGACTATGGCTACACCTTC NA TRBJ1-2 TRBV29-1 NA
CASSKDRDTEAFF TGTGCCAGCAGCAAGGACAGGGACACTGAAGCTTTCTTT TRBD1 TRBJ1-1 TRBV4-2 few
CASSLDRAREDEQFF TGTGCCAGCAGCCTAGACAGGGCCCGTGAGGATGAGCAGTTCTTC TRBD1 TRBJ2-1 TRBV3-1 few
CASSLAGIGNSPLHF TGTGCCAGCAGCTTAGCGGGGATTGGGAATTCACCCCTCCACTTT NA TRBJ1-6 TRBV7-8 NA
CASSSTPGTGGTDTQYF TGTGCCAGCAGCTCGACCCCCGGGACAGGGGGCACAGATACGCAGTATTTT TRBD1 TRBJ2-3 TRBV7-8 once
CASSLWTENTEAFF TGTGCCAGCAGTTTATGGACAGAAAACACTGAAGCTTTCTTT NA TRBJ1-1 TRBV28 few
CAWSKGFNQPQHF TGTGCCTGGAGTAAAGGGTTCAATCAGCCCCAGCATTTT NA TRBJ1-5 TRBV30 NA
CASSEAVNSPLHF TGTGCCAGCAGTGAAGCGGTAAATTCACCCCTCCACTTT NA TRBJ1-6 TRBV6-1 few
CATSSAGILLSGNTIYF TGTGCCACCAGCAGCGCCGGGATCCTCCTCTCTGGAAACACCATATATTTT NA TRBJ1-3 TRBV15 once